This TCR beta chain was identified during a study of early T cells in non-severe SARS-CoV-2 infection. The TCR library protocol was used to attach unique molecular identifiers. These identifiers were attached to individual cDNA molecules. TCRdb independently ran MiXCR on the 5' RACE reads; one entry per CDR3 protein. The table lists tens of thousands of distinct CDR3 sequences, over 9.5% of them singletons. Between the trimmed V and J ends, which lost 2 bases and 0 bases, there was a span of 4 bases. The CDR3 loop spans 13 amino acids. Germline assignment: CDR1 SGHAT and CDR2 FQNNGV. The sequence came from an adult who was a healthcare worker with PCR-confirmed SARS-CoV-2 infection or an uninfected control (not recorded which). The genes are TRBV11-2 and TRBJ2-5, with D hard to call. Sequencing was performed on whole blood, taken at baseline. The CDR3 loop reads CASSLNHQETQYF. DNA for the CDR3: TGTGCCAGCAGCTTAAACCACCAAGAGACCCAGTACTTC.